Listed below are T cell receptor beta chains from one sample, sequenced in a study of blood T cell repertoires in COVID-19. Clones were sequenced by immunoSEQ multiplex PCR, and TCRdb holds only the in-frame ones, with some missing. Of some 270,000 clones listed, 80% to 90% are singletons. The sample comprised peripheral blood. Source of these receptors: a woman between 65 and 79 years old with acute or convalescent COVID-19. Each CDR3 is given with its conserved first and last residue. D genes are given only for firm matches. Where a row states a size, it is once, few, many or the class of an expanded clone; other rows omit it.

j_gene | d_gene | abundance | v_gene | CDR3aa | CDR3nt
TRBJ1-2 | TRBD1 | - | TRBV27 | CASSFSTGGGYTF | TGTGCCAGCAGTTTTTCCACAGGGGGCGGCTACACCTTC
TRBJ1-1 | TRBD1 | - | TRBV7-6 | CASSLTGDTEAFF | TGTGCCAGCAGCCTGACAGGGGACACTGAAGCTTTCTTT
TRBJ2-5 | - | - | TRBV4-1 | CASSQALVEGRRETQYF | TGCGCCAGCAGCCAAGCGCTTGTAGAGGGCAGAAGGGAGACCCAGTACTTC
TRBJ2-7 | TRBD1 | - | TRBV7-7 | CASSPTGGNEQYF | TGTGCCAGCAGCCCGACAGGGGGCAACGAGCAGTACTTC
TRBJ2-1 | TRBD1 | - | TRBV6-1 | CASSESGGLIYNEQFF | TGTGCCAGCAGCGAATCAGGGGGCTTAATCTACAATGAGCAGTTCTTC
TRBJ1-2 | TRBD1 | few | TRBV25-1 | CASPPGRDSFHYGYTF | TGTGCCAGCCCCCCGGGAAGGGACAGTTTTCACTATGGCTACACCTTC
TRBJ2-2 | TRBD2 | - | TRBV27 | CASSLSVGTSGGTNTGELFF | TGTGCCAGCAGTTTATCCGTGGGGACTAGCGGGGGAACCAACACCGGGGAGCTGTTTTTT
TRBJ2-2 | - | - | TRBV7-6 | CASRTGVTNTGELFF | TGTGCCAGCAGAACGGGAGTTACTAACACCGGGGAGCTGTTTTTT
TRBJ1-2 | - | - | TRBV7-2 | CASSLRGIQYGYTF | TGTGCCAGCAGCTTGCGGGGGATTCAATACGGCTACACCTTC
TRBJ2-3 | TRBD2 | - | TRBV19 | CASSIGGNMGVITDTQYF | TGTGCCAGTAGTATCGGGGGGAATATGGGGGTGATTACAGATACGCAGTATTTT
TRBJ2-4 | TRBD1 | - | TRBV7-2 | CASSPRVGTGRKNIQYF | TGTGCCAGCAGCCCGAGGGTTGGGACAGGGAGAAAAAACATTCAGTACTTC
TRBJ1-2 | TRBD1 | few | TRBV5-8 | CASSSPWGGQGDYGYTF | TGTGCCAGCAGCTCACCCTGGGGGGGACAGGGGGACTATGGCTACACCTTC
TRBJ2-1 | - | - | TRBV11-2 | CASSLGGLQDQQFF | TGTGCCAGCAGCTTAGGTGGCCTCCAGGATCAGCAGTTCTTC
TRBJ2-1 | TRBD2 | - | TRBV5-1 | CASSPSAGGLNEQFF | TGCGCCAGCAGCCCCTCGGCGGGGGGGTTAAATGAGCAGTTCTTC
TRBJ2-6 | - | - | TRBV11-2 | CASSSTPAGPGGANVLTF | TGTGCCAGCAGCTCCACGCCGGCCGGCCCGGGGGGGGCCAACGTCCTGACTTTC
TRBJ2-7 | TRBD1 | - | TRBV18 | CASSPVSGGTGKEQYF | TGTGCCAGCTCACCGGTCTCAGGCGGGACAGGGAAGGAGCAGTACTTC
TRBJ1-1 | - | - | TRBV20-1 | CSASAAGSDTEAFF | TGCAGTGCTAGTGCCGCGGGGTCAGACACTGAAGCTTTCTTT
TRBJ1-2 | - | - | TRBV5-1 | CASSFGQGSGYTF | TGCGCCAGCAGCTTCGGGCAGGGCTCTGGCTACACCTTC
TRBJ2-7 | - | - | TRBV6-1 | CASSEGRGGEQYF | TGTGCCAGCAGTGAAGGGAGAGGAGGGGAGCAGTACTTC